Described below is a single T cell receptor beta chain sequence and its context. The specificity of this receptor is unknown. Base quality data are lacking; no much larger clone is found one base away. This sample stems from a study of T cells in Graves' hyperthyroidism and ophthalmopathy (dated by TCRdb to the late 2010s). Broadly, across the study: Peripheral blood samples were taken at the time of initial diagnosis, prior to any treatment. Prospective prediction of ophthalmopathy was tested in an independent validation cohort consisting of 18 to 20 hyperthyroidism patients and 15 or so patients who later progressed to ophthalmopathy. Once sampling was done, hyperthyroidism patients were given methimazole at a starting dose of 30 mg daily, whereas ophthalmopathy patients were given high-dose intravenous methylprednisolone. The 75 to 100 discovery patients were divided at random into training and test sets in a 7:3 ratio. To identify distinguishing TCR V-J signatures, a discovery cohort of some 100 patients was used, comprising some 45 with Graves' ophthalmopathy and around 60 with stable Graves' hyperthyroidism. TCR Vbeta CDR3 sequencing of fewer than 150 peripheral blood samples (roughly 43 ophthalmopathy, some 75 hyperthyroidism and roughly 17 progressor patients) is reported in the paper. Thyroid tissue and blood T-cell repertoires from several Graves' hyperthyroidism patients were also compared in the study. Summary of the overall study and its limitations: Ophthalmopathy was separated from stable hyperthyroidism by a 13 V-J signature model, with 85% to 90% sensitivity and about 81% specificity obtained in cross-validation and 80%/75% obtained in testing. In validation, the model predicted progression to ophthalmopathy with 65% to 71% sensitivity and 72.22% specificity, a median of roughly seven months before onset. No statistical method was used to fix the sample size in advance, and group allocation was not hidden from the investigators. Most expanded thyroid clonotypes (frequency above 0.001) were also detected in blood, a finding suggesting that blood repertoires may reflect thyroid immune responses.

Amplification of TCR beta CDR3 regions was carried out from RNA transcripts. For the first round of RT-PCR on the TCR CDR3, the HTBI primer set was used together with the Qiagen OneStep RT-PCR kit. Libraries were constructed in a second round of multiplex PCR, after which size selection and purification were carried out. Sequencing of the libraries was done on an Illumina HiSeq2000 using paired-end 100 bp reads. The study's processing was this. SOAPnuke was used to process the raw data, throwing out any read that contained adapters or uncalled bases, had a mean Phred below 15, or lacked an exact constant-primer or identifier match. COPE v1.2.5 was used to merge high-quality paired reads, and clonotypes were defined as unique nucleotide sequences. Clonotypes were aligned to IMGT TRBV, TRBD and TRBJ reference segments using MiTCR v1.1. Only V-J combinations with frequency above 0.0001, covering 99.2% of repertoires, were analysed. The TCS score was defined as F50 (clonal expansion) divided by E x V (chaos), with BLOSUM62-based TCRdist calculated between CDR3 peptides within each V-J. Welch's t-statistics and random forest reduced around 510 V-J features to 13, which were used in a naive Bayes classifier (R e1071). The public reads were reanalyzed by TCRdb: fastp trimming at Q25, MiXCR alignment, in-frame beta chains only. Under each unique CDR3 protein, matching rows form one entry showing the most common genes and DNA. The V and J calls were determined by TCRdb, not by the authors. The sample yields approximately 430,000 distinct CDR3 sequences; about a sixth were counted once. The top ten hold 7.5% to 9% of the sample.

For CDR1 and CDR2, the germline V gene (reference sequence) lists DFQATT and SNEGSKA. The CDR3 covers 15 residues, taking in both the cysteine and the phenylalanine. Left in the record is the CDR3 DNA by itself, 45 bases read in frame from the first base. Trimming at the junction amounts to 2 bases on V and 3 bases on J, and the germline ends lie 14 bases apart. Graves' hyperthyroidism was defined as stable when no progression to ophthalmopathy occurred over 18 months of follow-up. Hyperthyroidism patients were newly diagnosed, had a disease duration of under 2 months, and were aged 18 to 65 years. Exclusion was applied to patients with uncontrolled infections, other autoimmune diseases, pregnancy or lactation. Diagnoses were established on the basis of clinical symptoms, serum thyroxine and TRAb, thyroid ultrasound, and orbital computed tomography. Ficoll-Paque density gradient centrifugation was used to isolate PBMCs from about 9.4 ml of fresh peripheral blood. Total RNA was extracted with Trizol reagent, and quality was checked on an Agilent 2100 Bioanalyzer.

Input material: blood. This sequence originates from a woman aged 18-29 years with Graves' hyperthyroidism. The rearranged chain carries TRBV20-1 and TRBJ2-1; TRBD2 is a weak D gene call, 5 bases matching. The CDR3 protein is CSARPLGAFYNEQFF. In nucleotide form, the sequence is TGCAGTGCTAGACCCCTGGGAGCCTTCTACAATGAGCAGTTCTTC.